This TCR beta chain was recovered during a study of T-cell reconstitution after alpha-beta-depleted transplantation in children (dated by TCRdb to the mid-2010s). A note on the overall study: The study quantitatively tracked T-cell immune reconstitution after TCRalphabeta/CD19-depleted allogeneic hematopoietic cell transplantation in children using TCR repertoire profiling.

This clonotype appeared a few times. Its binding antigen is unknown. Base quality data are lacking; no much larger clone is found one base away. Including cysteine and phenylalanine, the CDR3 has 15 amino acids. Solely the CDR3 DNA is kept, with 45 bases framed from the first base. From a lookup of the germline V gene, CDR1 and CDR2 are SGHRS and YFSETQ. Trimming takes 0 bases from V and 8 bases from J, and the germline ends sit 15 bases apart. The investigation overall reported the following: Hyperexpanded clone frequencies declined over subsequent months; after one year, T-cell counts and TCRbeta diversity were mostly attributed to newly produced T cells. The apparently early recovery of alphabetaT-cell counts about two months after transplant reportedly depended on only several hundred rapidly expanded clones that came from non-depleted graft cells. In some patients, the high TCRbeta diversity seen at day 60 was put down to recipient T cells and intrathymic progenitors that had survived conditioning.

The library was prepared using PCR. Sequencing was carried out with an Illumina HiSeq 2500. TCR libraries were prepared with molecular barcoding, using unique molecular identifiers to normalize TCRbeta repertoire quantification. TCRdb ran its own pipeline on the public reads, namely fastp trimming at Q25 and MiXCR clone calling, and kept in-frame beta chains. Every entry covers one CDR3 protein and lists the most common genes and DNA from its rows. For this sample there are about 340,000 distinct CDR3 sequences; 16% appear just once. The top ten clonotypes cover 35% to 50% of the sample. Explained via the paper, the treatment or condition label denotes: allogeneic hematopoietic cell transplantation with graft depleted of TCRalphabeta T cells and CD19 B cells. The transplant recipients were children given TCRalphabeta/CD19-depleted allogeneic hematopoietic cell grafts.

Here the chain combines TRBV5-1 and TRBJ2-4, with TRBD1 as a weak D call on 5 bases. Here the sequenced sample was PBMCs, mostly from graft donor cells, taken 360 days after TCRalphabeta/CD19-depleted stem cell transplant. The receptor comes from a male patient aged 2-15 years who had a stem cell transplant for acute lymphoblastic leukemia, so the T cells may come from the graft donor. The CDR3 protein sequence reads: CASSLGWQGEDIQYF. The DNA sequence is TGCGCCAGCAGCTTGGGTTGGCAGGGTGAAGACATTCAGTACTTC.